The 28 T cell receptor beta chains below come from one sample, sequenced in a study of blood T cell repertoires in COVID-19. TCRdb keeps only in-frame clones here, not all; method: immunoSEQ multiplex PCR. Among 160,000 or so clones listed, about four fifths were seen once. The sample comprised peripheral blood. The source is an older man who had recovered from COVID-19.

The chain links TRBV6-4 to TRBJ2-1; 7 bases map to TRBD2. The trim removed 7 bases at V and 9 bases at J, leaving 18 bases unmatched. The V gene's germline CDR1 is MRHNA and CDR2 SNTAGT. The CDR3 has 16 amino acids. CDR3 loop: CASNPGIAGGRGEQFF. The CDR3 DNA reads as TGTGCCAGCAACCCAGGGATAGCGGGTGGGAGGGGTGAGCAGTTCTTC.

The table lists this clone with a count of one. In nucleotides, the CDR3 is TGTGCCAGTAGTACCACAGGGGGCGTTCAGCCCCAGCATTTT. It yields the protein CASSTTGGVQPQHF. The chain recombines TRBV19 with TRBJ1-5, with 9 bases lining up with TRBD1. The CDR3 is 14 amino acids. Trimming removed 4 bases from V and 6 bases from J; junction bases left unmatched: 4. Germline V gene lookup returns CDR1 LNHDA and CDR2 SQIVND (reference sequence).

The chain has TRBV15 and TRBJ2-5, with a tentative D call TRBD1 (6 bases). Germline CDR1 is LNHNV and CDR2 is YYDKDF (reference sequence). Trimming shortened V by 5 bases and J by 3 bases, and 13 bases separated the two germline ends. The CDR3 has 14 residues. DNA for the CDR3: TGTGCCACCAGCGGAATAAGGACAGAAGAGACCCAGTACTTC. It encodes CATSGIRTEETQYF.

The chain has TRBV7-2 and TRBJ1-1; perhaps TRBD1 as D (6 bases). Germline CDR1 is SGHTA and CDR2 is FQGNSA. V gave up 1 base and J gave up 7 bases, with 13 bases separating them. The CDR3 has 14 residues. DNA of the CDR3: TGTGCCAGCAGCTTAGACAGGGACCAAAGTGAAGCTTTCTTT. It codes for CASSLDRDQSEAFF.

The V gene is TRBV19, the J gene TRBJ2-1; 8 nucleotides agree with TRBD1. The J segment lost 4 bases and the V segment lost 2 bases, leaving 4 bases of the junction unmatched. The CDR3 sequence is 15 residues long. CDR1 and CDR2 (germline): LNHDA, SQIVND (reference sequence). CDR3 sequence reads: CASSITGQVYNEQFF. In DNA, the CDR3 is TGTGCCAGTAGTATAACGGGACAGGTTTACAATGAGCAGTTCTTC. Filled out from reference TRBV19 and TRBJ2-1, the complete variable domain reads DGGITQSPKYLFRKEGQNVTLSCEQNLNHDAMYWYRQDPGQGLRLIYYSQIVNDFQKGDIAEGYSVSREKKESFPLTVTSAQKNPTAFYLCASSITGQVYNEQFFGPGTRLTVL.

This clone turned up a few times. This sequence joins TRBV27 and TRBJ2-1; the match to TRBD1 covers 7 bases. The CDR3 spans 13 residues. Germline lookup yields CDR1 MNHEY and CDR2 SMNVEV (reference sequence). The trim removed 6 bases at V and 5 bases at J, leaving 4 bases unmatched. The CDR3 nucleotides read TGTGCCAGCAGGGCGACAGGGAACAATGAGCAGTTCTTC. This gives the protein CASRATGNNEQFF.

The chain joins TRBV25-1 to TRBJ2-3; 10 bases map to TRBD2. Germline trimming cut 4 bases from V and 3 bases from J; bases unmatched to any gene: 7. The CDR3 has 16 residues. Germline V gene sequence: CDR1 MGHDK, CDR2 SYGVNS. The CDR3 region is CASSGPSGSPTDTQYF. The CDR3 coding sequence is TGTGCCAGCAGTGGTCCTAGCGGGAGTCCAACAGATACGCAGTATTTT.

J is TRBJ2-1 and V is TRBV10-3, with 10 bases lining up with TRBD2. Germline CDR1 is ENHRY and CDR2 is SYGVKD. The length of the CDR3 is 18 residues. The J segment lost 0 bases and the V segment lost 2 bases, leaving 7 bases of the junction unmatched. CDR3 amino acids: CAISEGSGRGSSYNEQFF. For the CDR3, the DNA is TGTGCCATCAGTGAGGGAAGCGGGAGGGGGAGCTCCTACAATGAGCAGTTCTTC.

The sample holds one count of this clone. The V and J genes are TRBV6-5 and TRBJ1-1, with D maybe TRBD1 (5 bases). The CDR3 extends over 15 amino acids. V lost 5 bases and J lost 3, with 16 bases in between. Germline V gene lookup returns CDR1 MNHEY and CDR2 SVGAGI. The CDR3 here is CASSHQGGFYTEAFF. CDR3 in DNA: TGTGCCAGCAGTCACCAGGGTGGTTTTTACACTGAAGCTTTCTTT.

The chain couples TRBV18 to TRBJ2-6, with 8 nucleotides matching TRBD2. V lost 4 bases to trimming and J lost 2 bases; unmatched junction nucleotides: 4. Germline CDR1 and CDR2: KGHSH and LQKENI. The CDR3 has 16 residues. In nucleotides, the CDR3 is TGTGCCAGCTCACTGGGACTAGTAACTGGGGCCAACGTCCTGACTTTC. Its translation: CASSLGLVTGANVLTF.

This clone was seen a single time. V is TRBV5-6 and J is TRBJ2-1; D may be TRBD2 (7 bases). The CDR3 is made up of 15 amino acids. V was shortened by 4 bases and J by 8 bases, with 19 bases between the two germline ends. Germline V gives CDR1 SGHDT, CDR2 YYEEEE. The CDR3 DNA follows: TGTGCCAGCAGCACCCGTTTCCAGGGGAGGGATGAGCAGTTCTTC. It is translated as CASSTRFQGRDEQFF.

The chain carries TRBV2 and TRBJ1-5; 10 nucleotides match TRBD1. The CDR3 length is 16 residues. V dropped 5 bases and J dropped 4; count of bases not matched to a gene: 8. Looked up from germline, CDR1 is SNHLY and CDR2 is FYNNEI. CDR3 nucleotide sequence: TGTGCCAGCAGTTTTCCCGGGACAGGGGAAAATCAGCCCCAGCATTTT. Its translation is CASSFPGTGENQPQHF.

The chain links TRBV14 to TRBJ1-1, with D maybe TRBD1 (5 bases). The CDR3 is 14 amino acids. Deletions cut 3 bases from V and 2 bases from J, with 10 bases between. Germline-derived CDR1 and CDR2 are SGHDN and FVKESK. CDR3 coding DNA: TGTGCCAGCAGCCAGTGGGGCAGCAACACTGAAGCTTTCTTT. Translated: CASSQWGSNTEAFF.

This sequence joins TRBV3-1 (or the pseudogene TRBV3-2) and TRBJ2-7; 9 bases match TRBD1. Germline values: CDR1 LGHDT, CDR2 YNNKEL (reference sequence). With 0 bases clipped from V and 5 bases from J, the junction kept 8 bases outside the gene matches. The CDR3 totals 16 residues. Here the CDR3 reads CASSQEEGTGTNEQYF. The CDR3 DNA reads as TGTGCCAGCAGCCAAGAAGAGGGGACAGGGACAAACGAGCAGTACTTC.

This chain's CDR3 is CASSIPQGGMNTEAFF. CDR3 nucleotides: TGTGCCAGTAGTATTCCTCAAGGGGGAATGAACACTGAAGCTTTCTTT. The gene calls are TRBV19 and TRBJ1-1; D may be TRBD1 (6 bases). V gave up 3 bases and J gave up 0 bases, with 14 bases separating them. CDR1 LNHDA and CDR2 SQIVND come from the germline V gene (reference sequence). The CDR3 totals 16 residues.

This chain's CDR3 is CASSIDLGRVETQYF. The CDR3 bases are TGTGCCAGTAGTATAGATCTGGGCAGGGTAGAGACCCAGTACTTC. This sequence joins TRBV19 and TRBJ2-5; the D gene is possibly TRBD1 (5 bases). Germline CDR1 and CDR2: LNHDA and SQIVND (reference sequence). CDR3 length: 15 residues. Trimming pared 0 bases from V and 4 bases from J, leaving 12 bases between. Together with reference TRBV19 and TRBJ2-5, the CDR3 gives the full variable domain: DGGITQSPKYLFRKEGQNVTLSCEQNLNHDAMYWYRQDPGQGLRLIYYSQIVNDFQKGDIAEGYSVSREKKESFPLTVTSAQKNPTAFYLCASSIDLGRVETQYFGPGTRLLVL.

The chain combines TRBV15 with TRBJ2-1; D might be TRBD1 (9 bases). Germline CDR1 is LNHNV and CDR2 is YYDKDF (reference sequence). Trimming stripped 5 bases from V and 4 bases from J, with 24 bases between. CDR3 size: 18 residues. The CDR3 reads CATSHRGHSGTRYNEQFF. DNA of the CDR3: TGTGCCACCAGCCACAGGGGGCACTCCGGGACTAGGTACAATGAGCAGTTCTTC.

The chain uses TRBV3-1 (or the pseudogene TRBV3-2) and TRBJ1-5; 9 nucleotides line up with TRBD1. CDR3 length equals 15 residues. With V trimmed by 1 base and J by 6 bases, 4 bases remained unmatched. Germline CDR1 LGHDT, CDR2 YNNKEL (reference sequence). CDR3 amino acids: CASSQGDREVQPQHF. The CDR3 DNA sequence: TGTGCCAGCAGCCAAGGGGACAGGGAAGTTCAGCCCCAGCATTTT.

In this sample, this clone turned up a few times. The rearrangement links TRBV6-5 to TRBJ1-6; D is unclear. V lost 3 bases and J 3 bases, leaving 9 bases between the germline ends. The CDR3 spans 15 residues. Germline V gives CDR1 MNHEY, CDR2 SVGAGI. Here the CDR3 DNA reads TGTGCCAGCAGTTATTCGGGAGACTATAATTCACCCCTCCACTTT. Its translation: CASSYSGDYNSPLHF.

The chain carries TRBV6-5 and TRBJ1-2; maybe TRBD1 (5 bases). Germline V gene sequence: CDR1 MNHEY, CDR2 SVGAGI. The CDR3 is made up of 15 amino acids. Trimming stripped 11 bases from V and 1 base from J, with 20 bases between. CDR3 DNA sequence: TGTGCCGCCCGGAGACCGGGGGGGGGTAACTATGGCTACACCTTC. This translates into CAARRPGGGNYGYTF.

The chain joins TRBV19 to TRBJ1-5, with 7 bases lining up with TRBD1. Germline values: CDR1 LNHDA, CDR2 SQIVND (reference sequence). V lost 7 bases and J lost 9; bases outside the gene matches: 9. The CDR3 sequence is 13 residues long. CDR3 amino acids: CASTQGEYWPQHF. The CDR3 DNA is TGTGCCAGTACCCAGGGGGAGTATTGGCCCCAGCATTTT.

The CDR3 DNA sequence: TGTGCCAGCAGCTTGGGACTGGCGGGGGATACGCAGTATTTT. Translated, it gives CASSLGLAGDTQYF. The rearrangement uses TRBV11-3 and TRBJ2-3, with D maybe TRBD2 (6 bases). The length of the CDR3 is 14 residues. Trimming left V 3 bases short and J 6 bases short, with 13 bases between. Germline V gene lookup returns CDR1 SGHNT and CDR2 YENEEA. The variable domain in full, completed from reference TRBV11-3 and TRBJ2-3, reads EAGVVQSPRYKIIEKKQPVAFWCNPISGHNTLYWYLQNLGQGPELLIRYENEEAVDDSQLPKDRFSAERLKGVDSTLKIQPAELGDSAVYLCASSLGLAGDTQYFGPGTRLTVL.

This clone has just one count. The rearrangement uses TRBV28 and TRBJ2-1; 9 nucleotides match TRBD2. V was clipped by 2 bases and J by 6 bases; unmatched bases: 5. This CDR3 spans 15 amino acids. Looked up from germline, CDR1 is MDHEN and CDR2 is SYDVKM. The CDR3 region has the DNA TGTGCCAGCAGTTTAGGGACTAGCTCGTTCAATGAGCAGTTCTTC. It translates to CASSLGTSSFNEQFF.

Comments on this clone: The same CDR3 can be traced to other DNA sequences in this sample. This chain uses TRBV18 with TRBJ1-5; D perhaps matches TRBD1 (5 bases). CDR3 size: 13 residues. Germline V gene data show CDR1 as KGHSH and CDR2 as LQKENI. The V end lost 3 bases, the J end lost 5 bases, and 8 bases lay between the germline ends. This chain's CDR3 is CASSPGRDQPQHF. For the CDR3, the DNA is TGTGCCAGCTCACCGGGCAGGGATCAGCCCCAGCATTTT.

The chain couples TRBV11-2 to TRBJ2-1; TRBD2 is a possible D gene (6 bases). Germline V gene lookup returns CDR1 SGHAT and CDR2 FQNNGV. The CDR3 loop spans 12 amino acids. V dropped 5 bases and J dropped 7 bases, with 9 bases sitting between them. The CDR3 spells CASSPTRNEQFF. The DNA of the CDR3 is TGTGCCAGCAGCCCGACTAGGAATGAGCAGTTCTTC.

The chain couples TRBV19 to TRBJ2-1; 7 bases map to TRBD1. Germline CDR1 LNHDA, CDR2 SQIVND (reference sequence). This CDR3 is built from 14 residues. J lost 3 bases, V lost 3 bases, and 2 bases had no gene match. CDR3 DNA sequence: TGTGCCAGTAGTATCACAGGGGTCTACAATGAGCAGTTCTTC. Its protein product is CASSITGVYNEQFF.

The chain carries TRBV29-1 and TRBJ1-1, with unresolved D. The ends were cut back, 5 bases at V and 10 bases at J, with 11 bases in the middle. The CDR3 is 10 amino acids. CDR1 is SQVTM and CDR2 is ANQGSEA in the germline V gene. The CDR3 bases are TGCAGCGTTATCGGGGAGGGAGCTTTCTTT. Its protein product is CSVIGEGAFF.

The rearrangement joins TRBV9 to TRBJ2-5; 7 positions match TRBD1. The junction had 5 bases not matched to a gene; V was cut back by 2 bases and J by 1 base. The germline gives CDR1 SGDLS, CDR2 YYNGEE. The CDR3 is 15 amino acids. The chain's CDR3 is CASSVIGTAQETQYF. As DNA, the CDR3 is TGTGCCAGCAGCGTTATCGGGACAGCCCAAGAGACCCAGTACTTC. The full variable domain, rest sourced from reference TRBV9 and TRBJ2-5, is DSGVTQTPKHLITATGQRVTLRCSPRSGDLSVYWYQQSLDQGLQFLIQYYNGEERAKGNILERFSAQQFPDLHSELNLSSLELGDSALYFCASSVIGTAQETQYFGPGTRLLVL.